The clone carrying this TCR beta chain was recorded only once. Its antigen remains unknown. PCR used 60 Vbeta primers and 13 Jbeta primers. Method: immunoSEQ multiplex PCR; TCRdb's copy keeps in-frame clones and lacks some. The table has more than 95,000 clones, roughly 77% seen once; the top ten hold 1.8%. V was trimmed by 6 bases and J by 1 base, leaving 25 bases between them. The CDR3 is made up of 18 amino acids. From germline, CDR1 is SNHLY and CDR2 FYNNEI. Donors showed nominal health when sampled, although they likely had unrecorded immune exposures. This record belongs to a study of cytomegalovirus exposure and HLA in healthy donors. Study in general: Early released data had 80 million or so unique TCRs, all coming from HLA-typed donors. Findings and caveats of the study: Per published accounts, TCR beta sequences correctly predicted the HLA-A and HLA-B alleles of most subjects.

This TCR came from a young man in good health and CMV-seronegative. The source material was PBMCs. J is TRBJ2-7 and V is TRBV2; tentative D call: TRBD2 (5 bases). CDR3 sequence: CASSPAYSGLFLSYEQYF. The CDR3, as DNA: TGTGCCAGCAGCCCAGCGTATAGTGGACTTTTCCTGTCCTACGAGCAGTACTTC. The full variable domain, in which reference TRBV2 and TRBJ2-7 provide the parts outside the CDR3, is EPEVTQTPSHQVTQMGQEVILRCVPISNHLYFYWYRQILGQKVEFLVSFYNNEISEKSEIFDDQFSVERPDGSNFTLKIRSTKLEDSAMYFCASSPAYSGLFLSYEQYFGPGTRLTVT.